This TCR beta chain was sequenced during a study of blood T cell repertoires in COVID-19. Background on the study: The origin of the acute and convalescent COVID-19 samples was the United States, Italy and Spain.

The V gene's germline CDR1 is SNHLY and CDR2 FYNNEI. Unmatched junction bases numbered 11, after V lost 4 bases and J lost 6 bases. The CDR3 covers 15 residues. Using immunoSEQ multiplex PCR, the repertoire was profiled, and TCRdb retains in-frame clones only, with some absent. This sample has tens of thousands of clones, with roughly 90% found just once. This clonotype was sampled from a human donor in a cohort sampled during active COVID-19. This chain joins TRBV2 and TRBJ2-5; TRBD2 agrees at 7 bases. The source material was peripheral blood. This CDR3 reads CASSVGGGSGKTQYF. The DNA for the CDR3 is TGTGCCAGCAGTGTGGGCGGGGGTAGCGGTAAGACCCAGTACTTC.